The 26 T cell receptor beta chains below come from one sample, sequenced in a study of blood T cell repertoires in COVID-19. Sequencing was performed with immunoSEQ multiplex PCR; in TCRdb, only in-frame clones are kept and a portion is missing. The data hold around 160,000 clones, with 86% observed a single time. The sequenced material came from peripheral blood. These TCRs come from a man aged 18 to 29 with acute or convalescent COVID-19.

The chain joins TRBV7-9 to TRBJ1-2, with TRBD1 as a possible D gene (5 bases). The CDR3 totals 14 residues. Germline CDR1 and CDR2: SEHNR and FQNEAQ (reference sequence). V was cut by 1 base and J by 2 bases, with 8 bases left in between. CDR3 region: CASSLDRQNYGYTF. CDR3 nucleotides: TGTGCCAGCAGCTTAGACCGACAGAACTATGGCTACACCTTC.

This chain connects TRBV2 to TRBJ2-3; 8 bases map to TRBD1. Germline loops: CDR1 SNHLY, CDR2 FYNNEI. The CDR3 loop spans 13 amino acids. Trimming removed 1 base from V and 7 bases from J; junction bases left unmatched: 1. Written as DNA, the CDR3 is TGTGCCAGCAGTGAAGACAGGGGGTATACGCAGTATTTT. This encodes CASSEDRGYTQYF.

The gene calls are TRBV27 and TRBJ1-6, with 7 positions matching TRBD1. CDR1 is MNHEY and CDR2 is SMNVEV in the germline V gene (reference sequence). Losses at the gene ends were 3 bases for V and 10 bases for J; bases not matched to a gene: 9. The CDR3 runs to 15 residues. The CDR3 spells CASSFSGTASSPLHF. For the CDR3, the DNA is TGTGCCAGCAGTTTCTCCGGGACAGCCTCCTCACCCCTCCACTTT.

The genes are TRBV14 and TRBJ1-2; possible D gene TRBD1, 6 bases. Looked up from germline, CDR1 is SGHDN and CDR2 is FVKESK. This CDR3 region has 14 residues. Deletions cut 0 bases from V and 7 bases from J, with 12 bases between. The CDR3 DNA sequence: TGTGCCAGCAGCCAAGATGGACAGTGGATTGGCTACACCTTC. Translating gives CASSQDGQWIGYTF.

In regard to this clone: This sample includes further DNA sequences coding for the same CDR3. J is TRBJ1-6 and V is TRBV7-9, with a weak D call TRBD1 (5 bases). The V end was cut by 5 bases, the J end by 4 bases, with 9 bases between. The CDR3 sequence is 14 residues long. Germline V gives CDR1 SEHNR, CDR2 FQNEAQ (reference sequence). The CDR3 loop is CASSLDRYNSPLHF. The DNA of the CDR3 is TGTGCCAGCAGCCTTGACAGATATAATTCACCCCTCCACTTT.

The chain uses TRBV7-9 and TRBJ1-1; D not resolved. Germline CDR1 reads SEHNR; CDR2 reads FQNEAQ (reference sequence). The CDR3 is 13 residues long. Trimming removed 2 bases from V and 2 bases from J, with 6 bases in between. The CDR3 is CASSLLINTEAFF. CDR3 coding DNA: TGTGCCAGCAGCTTATTAATTAACACTGAAGCTTTCTTT. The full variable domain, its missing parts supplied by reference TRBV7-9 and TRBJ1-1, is DTGVSQNPRHKITKRGQNVTFRCDPISEHNRLYWYRQTLGQGPEFLTYFQNEAQLEKSRLLSDRFSAERPKGSFSTLEIQRTEQGDSAMYLCASSLLINTEAFFGQGTRLTVV.

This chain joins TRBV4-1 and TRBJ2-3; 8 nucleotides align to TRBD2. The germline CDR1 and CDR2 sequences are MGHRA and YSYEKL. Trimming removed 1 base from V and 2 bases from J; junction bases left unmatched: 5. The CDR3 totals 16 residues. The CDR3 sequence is CASSQAGGGLTDTQYF. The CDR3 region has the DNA TGCGCCAGCAGCCAAGCGGGGGGGGGACTCACAGATACGCAGTATTTT.

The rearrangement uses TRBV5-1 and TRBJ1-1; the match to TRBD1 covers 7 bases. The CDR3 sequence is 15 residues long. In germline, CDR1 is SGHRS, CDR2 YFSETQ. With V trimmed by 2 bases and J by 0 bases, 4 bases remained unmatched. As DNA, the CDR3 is TGCGCCAGCAGCTTTACAGGGGCGATGAACACTGAAGCTTTCTTT. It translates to CASSFTGAMNTEAFF.

DNA for the CDR3: TGTGCCAGTAGTATCTCGACAGGGAGTCAGCCCCAGCATTTT. This sequence encodes CASSISTGSQPQHF. V gene TRBV19 combines with J gene TRBJ1-5; the match to TRBD1 covers 7 bases. The CDR3 is 14 amino acids. V shed 3 bases and J 6 bases; nucleotides not matched to a gene: 5. The V gene's germline CDR1 is LNHDA and CDR2 SQIVND (reference sequence).

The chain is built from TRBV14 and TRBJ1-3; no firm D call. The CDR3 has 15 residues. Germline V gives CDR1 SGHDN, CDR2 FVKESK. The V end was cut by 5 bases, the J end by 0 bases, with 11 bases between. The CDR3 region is CASSYRHISGNTIYF. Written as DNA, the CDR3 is TGTGCCAGCAGCTACCGACATATCTCTGGAAACACCATATATTTT.

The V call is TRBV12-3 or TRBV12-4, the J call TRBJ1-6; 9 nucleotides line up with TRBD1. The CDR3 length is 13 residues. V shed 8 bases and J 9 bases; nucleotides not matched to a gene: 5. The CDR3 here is CASGDRESSPLHF. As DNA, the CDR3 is TGTGCCAGCGGGGACAGGGAAAGTTCACCCCTCCACTTT.

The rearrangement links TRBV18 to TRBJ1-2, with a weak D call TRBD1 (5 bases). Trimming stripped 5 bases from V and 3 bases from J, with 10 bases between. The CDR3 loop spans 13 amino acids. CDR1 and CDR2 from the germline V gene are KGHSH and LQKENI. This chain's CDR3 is CASSLGGDYGYTF. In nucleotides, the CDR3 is TGTGCCAGCTCATTGGGAGGGGACTATGGCTACACCTTC.

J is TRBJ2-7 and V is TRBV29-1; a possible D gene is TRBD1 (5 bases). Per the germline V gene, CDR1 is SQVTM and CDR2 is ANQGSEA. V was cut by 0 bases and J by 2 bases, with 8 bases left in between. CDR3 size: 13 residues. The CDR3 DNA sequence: TGCAGCGTTGAAGATCCCAGGGCCTACGAGCAGTACTTC. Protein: CSVEDPRAYEQYF.

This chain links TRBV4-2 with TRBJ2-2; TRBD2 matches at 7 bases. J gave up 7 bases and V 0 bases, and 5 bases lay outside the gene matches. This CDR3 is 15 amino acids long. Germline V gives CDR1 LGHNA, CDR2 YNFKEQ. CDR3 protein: CASSQDVGGFGELFF. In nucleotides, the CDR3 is TGTGCCAGCAGCCAAGATGTGGGGGGGTTCGGGGAGCTGTTTTTT.

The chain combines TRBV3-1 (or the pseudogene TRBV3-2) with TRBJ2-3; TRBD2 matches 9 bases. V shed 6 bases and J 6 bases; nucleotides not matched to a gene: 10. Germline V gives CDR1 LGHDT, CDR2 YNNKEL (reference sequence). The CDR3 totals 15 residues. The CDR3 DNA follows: TGTGCCAGCAGGAGGGCGGGGGGGCCAGAGGATACGCAGTATTTT. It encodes CASRRAGGPEDTQYF.

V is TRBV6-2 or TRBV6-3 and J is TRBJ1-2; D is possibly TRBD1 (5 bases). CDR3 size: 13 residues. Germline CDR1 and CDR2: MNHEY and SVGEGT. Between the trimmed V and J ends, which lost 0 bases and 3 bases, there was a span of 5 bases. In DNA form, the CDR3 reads TGTGCCAGCAGTTACTCAGGGGACTATGGCTACACCTTC. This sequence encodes CASSYSGDYGYTF.

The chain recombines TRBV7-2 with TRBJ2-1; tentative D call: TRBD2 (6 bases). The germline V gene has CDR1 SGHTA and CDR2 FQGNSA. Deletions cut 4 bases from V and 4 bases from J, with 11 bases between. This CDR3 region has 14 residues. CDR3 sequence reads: CASSSQGLYNEQFF. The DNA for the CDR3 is TGTGCCAGCAGCTCCCAGGGACTTTACAATGAGCAGTTCTTC.

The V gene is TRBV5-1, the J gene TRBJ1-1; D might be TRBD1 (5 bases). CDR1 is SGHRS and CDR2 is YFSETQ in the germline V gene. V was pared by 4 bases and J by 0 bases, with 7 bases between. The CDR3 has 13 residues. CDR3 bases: TGCGCCAGCAGCCCAGGGTTGAACACTGAAGCTTTCTTT. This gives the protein CASSPGLNTEAFF. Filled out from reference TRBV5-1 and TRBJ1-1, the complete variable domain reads KAGVTQTPRYLIKTRGQQVTLSCSPISGHRSVSWYQQTPGQGLQFLFEYFSETQRNKGNFPGRFSGRQFSNSRSEMNVSTLELGDSALYLCASSPGLNTEAFFGQGTRLTVV.

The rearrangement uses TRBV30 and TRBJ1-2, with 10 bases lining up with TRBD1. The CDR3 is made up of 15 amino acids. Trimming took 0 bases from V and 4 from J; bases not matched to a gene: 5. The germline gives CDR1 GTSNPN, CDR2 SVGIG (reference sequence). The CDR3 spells CAWSVRRQGAYGYTF. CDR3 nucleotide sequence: TGTGCCTGGAGTGTACGAAGACAGGGGGCCTATGGCTACACCTTC.

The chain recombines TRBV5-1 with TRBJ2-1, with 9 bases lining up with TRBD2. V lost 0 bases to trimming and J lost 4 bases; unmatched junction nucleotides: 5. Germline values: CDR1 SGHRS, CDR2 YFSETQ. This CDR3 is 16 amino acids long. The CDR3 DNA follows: TGCGCCAGCAGCTTGGATGGTAGCGGGGGTTACAATGAGCAGTTCTTC. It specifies CASSLDGSGGYNEQFF.

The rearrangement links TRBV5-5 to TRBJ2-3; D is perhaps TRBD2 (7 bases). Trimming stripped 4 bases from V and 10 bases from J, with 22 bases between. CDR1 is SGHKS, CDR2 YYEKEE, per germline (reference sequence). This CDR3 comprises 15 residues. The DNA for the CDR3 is TGTGCCAGCAGCCCCGGGGGGCAGTGGGGTTTTGCGCAGTATTTT. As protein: CASSPGGQWGFAQYF. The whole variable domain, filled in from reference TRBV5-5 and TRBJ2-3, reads DAGVTQSPTHLIKTRGQQVTLRCSPISGHKSVSWYQQVLGQGPQFIFQYYEKEERGRGNFPDRFSARQFPNYSSELNVNALLLGDSALYLCASSPGGQWGFAQYFGPGTRLTVL.

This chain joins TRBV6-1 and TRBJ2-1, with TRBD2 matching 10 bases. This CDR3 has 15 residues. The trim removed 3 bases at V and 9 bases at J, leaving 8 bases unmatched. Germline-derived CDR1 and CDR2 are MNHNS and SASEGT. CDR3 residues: CASSDAASGGGEQFF. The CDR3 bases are TGTGCCAGCAGTGATGCGGCTAGCGGGGGAGGTGAGCAGTTCTTC.

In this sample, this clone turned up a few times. Here the CDR3 reads CASSHPSSREQYF. The CDR3, as DNA: TGCGCCAGCAGCCACCCCTCCTCGAGGGAGCAGTACTTC. This sequence joins TRBV5-1 and TRBJ2-7, with no clear D. The germline V gene encodes CDR1 SGHRS and CDR2 YFSETQ. The V end lost 4 bases, the J end lost 7 bases, and 15 bases lay between the germline ends. The CDR3 contains 13 residues.

CDR3: CATSTAQETQYF. The CDR3 coding sequence is TGTGCCACTTCGACAGCCCAAGAGACCCAGTACTTC. The rearrangement joins TRBV19 to TRBJ2-5; tentative D call: TRBD1 (5 bases). Trimming shortened V by 10 bases and J by 1 base, and 10 bases separated the two germline ends. This CDR3 has 12 residues. The germline CDR1 and CDR2 sequences are LNHDA and SQIVND (reference sequence).

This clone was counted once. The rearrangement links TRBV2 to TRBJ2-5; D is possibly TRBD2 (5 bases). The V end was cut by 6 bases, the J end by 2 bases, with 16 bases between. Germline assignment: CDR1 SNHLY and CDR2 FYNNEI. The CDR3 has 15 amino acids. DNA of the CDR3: TGTGCCAGCAGCCCCGAGGGTCTGGCTCAAGAGACCCAGTACTTC. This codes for CASSPEGLAQETQYF.

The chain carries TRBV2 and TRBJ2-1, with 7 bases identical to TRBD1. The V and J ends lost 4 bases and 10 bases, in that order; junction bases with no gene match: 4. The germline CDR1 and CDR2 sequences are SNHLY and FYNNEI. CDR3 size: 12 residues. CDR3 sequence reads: CASSVRGQEQFF. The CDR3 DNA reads TGTGCCAGCAGTGTCAGGGGACAGGAGCAGTTCTTC.